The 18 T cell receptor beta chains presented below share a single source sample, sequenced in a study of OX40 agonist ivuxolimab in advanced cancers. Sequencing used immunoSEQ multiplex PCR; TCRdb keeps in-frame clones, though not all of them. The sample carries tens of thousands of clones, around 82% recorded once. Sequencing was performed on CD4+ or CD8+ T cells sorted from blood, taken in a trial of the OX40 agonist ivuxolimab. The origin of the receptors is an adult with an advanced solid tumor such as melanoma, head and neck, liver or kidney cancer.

The CDR3 here is CASSITFGLAYEQYF. The CDR3 DNA reads as TGTGCCAGTAGTATCACTTTCGGACTAGCCTACGAGCAGTACTTC. The chain links TRBV19 to TRBJ2-7; 7 bases agree with TRBD2. The CDR3 sequence is 15 residues long. Germline lookup yields CDR1 LNHDA and CDR2 SQIVND (reference sequence). The V gene end was trimmed by 3 bases and the J gene end by 2 bases; junction bases not matched to a gene: 7. The whole variable domain, remainder taken from reference TRBV19 and TRBJ2-7, is DGGITQSPKYLFRKEGQNVTLSCEQNLNHDAMYWYRQDPGQGLRLIYYSQIVNDFQKGDIAEGYSVSREKKESFPLTVTSAQKNPTAFYLCASSITFGLAYEQYFGPGTRLTVT.

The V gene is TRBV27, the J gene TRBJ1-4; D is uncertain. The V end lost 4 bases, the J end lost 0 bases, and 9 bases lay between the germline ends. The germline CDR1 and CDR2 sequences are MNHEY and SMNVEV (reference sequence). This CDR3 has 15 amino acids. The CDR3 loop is CASSSFSSTNEKLFF. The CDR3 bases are TGTGCCAGCAGTTCCTTCAGTTCAACTAATGAAAAACTGTTTTTT.

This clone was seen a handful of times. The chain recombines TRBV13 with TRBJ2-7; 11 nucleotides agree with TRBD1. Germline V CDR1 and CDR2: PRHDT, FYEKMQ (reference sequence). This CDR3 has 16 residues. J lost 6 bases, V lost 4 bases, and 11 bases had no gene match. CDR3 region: CASSSRTGQGAPEQYF. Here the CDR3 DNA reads TGTGCCAGCAGCTCGCGTACCGGACAGGGGGCACCCGAGCAGTACTTC.

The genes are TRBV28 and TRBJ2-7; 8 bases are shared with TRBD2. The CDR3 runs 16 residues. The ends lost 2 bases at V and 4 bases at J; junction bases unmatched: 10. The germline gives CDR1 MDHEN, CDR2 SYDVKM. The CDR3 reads CASSLPPGGSKYEQYF. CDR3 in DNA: TGTGCCAGCAGTTTACCCCCGGGAGGGAGTAAGTACGAGCAGTACTTC.

The CDR3 region is CASSQAWGGTSRLGETQYF. In DNA, the CDR3 is TGCGCCAGCAGCCAAGCTTGGGGAGGGACTAGCCGGTTGGGGGAGACCCAGTACTTC. V is TRBV4-1 and J is TRBJ2-5; 9 nucleotides line up with TRBD2. Trimming removed 1 base from V and 5 bases from J; junction bases left unmatched: 17. There are 19 residues in the CDR3. Germline CDR1 MGHRA, CDR2 YSYEKL.

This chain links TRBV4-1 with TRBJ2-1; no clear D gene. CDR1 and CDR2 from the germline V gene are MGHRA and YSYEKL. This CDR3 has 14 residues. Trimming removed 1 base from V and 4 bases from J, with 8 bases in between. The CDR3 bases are TGCGCCAGCAGCCAAGCTCCAGCTTACAATGAGCAGTTCTTC. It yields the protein CASSQAPAYNEQFF.

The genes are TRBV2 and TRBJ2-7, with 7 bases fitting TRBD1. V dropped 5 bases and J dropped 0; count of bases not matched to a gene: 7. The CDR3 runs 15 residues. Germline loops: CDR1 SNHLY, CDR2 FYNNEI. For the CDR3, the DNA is TGTGCCAGCAGTCCGACCAGGGGGAGCTCCTACGAGCAGTACTTC. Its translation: CASSPTRGSSYEQYF. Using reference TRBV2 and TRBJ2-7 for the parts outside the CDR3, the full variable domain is EPEVTQTPSHQVTQMGQEVILRCVPISNHLYFYWYRQILGQKVEFLVSFYNNEISEKSEIFDDQFSVERPDGSNFTLKIRSTKLEDSAMYFCASSPTRGSSYEQYFGPGTRLTVT.

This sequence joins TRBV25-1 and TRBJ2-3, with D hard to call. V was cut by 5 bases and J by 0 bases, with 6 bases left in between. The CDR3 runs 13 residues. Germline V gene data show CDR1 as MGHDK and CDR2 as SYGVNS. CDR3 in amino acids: CASSPESTDTQYF. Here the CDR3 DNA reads TGTGCCAGCAGTCCAGAAAGCACAGATACGCAGTATTTT.

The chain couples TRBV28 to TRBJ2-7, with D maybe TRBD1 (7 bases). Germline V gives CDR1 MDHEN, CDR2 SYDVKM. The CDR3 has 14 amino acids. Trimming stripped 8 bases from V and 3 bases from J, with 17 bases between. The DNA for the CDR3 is TGTGCCAGCGGCGGGGCAGGGGGACACTACGAGCAGTACTTC. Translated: CASGGAGGHYEQYF.

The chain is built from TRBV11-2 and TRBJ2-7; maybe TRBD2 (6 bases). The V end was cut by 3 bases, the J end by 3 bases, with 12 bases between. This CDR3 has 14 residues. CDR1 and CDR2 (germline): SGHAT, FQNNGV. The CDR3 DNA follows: TGTGCCAGCAGCTTGGGGCGGGGCAACTACGAGCAGTACTTC. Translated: CASSLGRGNYEQYF.

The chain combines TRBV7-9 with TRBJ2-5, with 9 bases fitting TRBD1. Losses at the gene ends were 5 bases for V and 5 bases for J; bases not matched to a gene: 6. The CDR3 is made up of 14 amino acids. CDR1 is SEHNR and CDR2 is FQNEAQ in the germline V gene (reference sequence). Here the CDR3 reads CASSPQGARETQYF. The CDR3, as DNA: TGTGCCAGCAGCCCACAGGGGGCGCGGGAGACCCAGTACTTC.

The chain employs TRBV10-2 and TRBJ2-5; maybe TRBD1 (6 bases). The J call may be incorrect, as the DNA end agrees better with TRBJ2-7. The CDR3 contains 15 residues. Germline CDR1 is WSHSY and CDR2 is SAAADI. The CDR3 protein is CASSESAVQGYEQYF. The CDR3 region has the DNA TGCGCCAGCAGTGAGTCGGCGGTACAGGGCTACGAGCAGTACTTC.

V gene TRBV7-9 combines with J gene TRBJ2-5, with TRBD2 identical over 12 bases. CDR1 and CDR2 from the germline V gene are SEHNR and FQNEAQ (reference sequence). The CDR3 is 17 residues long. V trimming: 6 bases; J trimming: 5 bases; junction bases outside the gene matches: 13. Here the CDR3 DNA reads TGTGCCAGCAGACCTCTACGGGGACTAGCGGGCGAGGAGACCCAGTACTTC. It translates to CASRPLRGLAGEETQYF.

CDR3 residues: CATTPGSSYEQYF. CDR3 DNA: TGTGCCACCACGCCCGGGAGCTCCTACGAGCAGTACTTC. The V call is TRBV7-2, the J call TRBJ2-7, with D perhaps TRBD2 (6 bases). There are 13 residues in the CDR3. Deletions cut 10 bases from V and 0 bases from J, with 13 bases between. Germline CDR1 reads SGHTA; CDR2 reads FQGNSA.

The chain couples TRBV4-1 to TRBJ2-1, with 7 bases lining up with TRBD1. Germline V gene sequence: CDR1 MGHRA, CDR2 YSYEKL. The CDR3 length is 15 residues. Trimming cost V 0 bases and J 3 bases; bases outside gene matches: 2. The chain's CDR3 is CASSQESGGYNEQFF. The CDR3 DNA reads TGCGCCAGCAGCCAAGAATCAGGGGGCTACAATGAGCAGTTCTTC.

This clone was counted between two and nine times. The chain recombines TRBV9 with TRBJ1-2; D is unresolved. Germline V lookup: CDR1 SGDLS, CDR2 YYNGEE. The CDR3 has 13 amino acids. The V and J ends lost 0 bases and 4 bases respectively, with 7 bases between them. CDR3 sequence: CASSVGDFYGYTF. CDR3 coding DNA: TGTGCCAGCAGCGTAGGAGATTTCTATGGCTACACCTTC.

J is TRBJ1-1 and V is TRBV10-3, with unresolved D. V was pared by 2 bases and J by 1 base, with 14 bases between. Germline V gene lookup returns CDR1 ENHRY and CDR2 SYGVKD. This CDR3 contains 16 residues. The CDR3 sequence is CAISEVSSRSNTEAFF. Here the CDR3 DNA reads TGTGCCATCAGTGAGGTGTCCTCCCGGTCGAACACTGAAGCTTTCTTT.

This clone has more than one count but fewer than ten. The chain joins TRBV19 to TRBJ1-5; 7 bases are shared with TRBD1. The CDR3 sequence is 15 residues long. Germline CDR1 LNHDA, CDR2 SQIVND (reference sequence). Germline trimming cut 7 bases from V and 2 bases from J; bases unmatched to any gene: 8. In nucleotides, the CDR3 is TGTGCCAGTACCCCCGGAGGACAGGGCAATCAGCCCCAGCATTTT. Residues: CASTPGGQGNQPQHF.